Following are 27 T cell receptor beta chains from one sample sequenced in a study of radiation and T cells in renal cell carcinoma. The assay was immunoSEQ multiplex PCR, and TCRdb's table has in-frame clones only and misses some. Of around 64,000 clones in the sample, about 80% were seen once. Stated time point: blood 4 weeks post-SBRT, at nephrectomy. Sample treatment: 15 Gy SBRT to primary tumor, nephrectomy 4 weeks later. Here the sequenced sample was blood, taken from a patient whose treatment included radiotherapy and nephrectomy. These receptors originate from a man aged 60 to 69 with renal cell carcinoma.

This chain connects TRBV12-5 to TRBJ2-4; D gene unclear. V was pared by 0 bases and J by 5 bases, with 14 bases between. CDR3 length equals 16 residues. Germline values: CDR1 LGHNT, CDR2 FRNRAP. CDR3 sequence reads: CASGLVRERPQNIQYF. The CDR3 DNA reads TGTGCTAGTGGTTTGGTACGCGAGAGACCCCAAAACATTCAGTACTTC.

This CDR3 is CAWSVQGRLGYTF. The CDR3, as DNA: TGTGCCTGGAGTGTACAGGGAAGGCTCGGCTACACCTTC. J is TRBJ1-2 and V is TRBV30; D might be TRBD1 (6 bases). Germline loops: CDR1 GTSNPN, CDR2 SVGIG (reference sequence). V lost 0 bases to trimming and J lost 8 bases, with 13 bases between them. The CDR3 extends over 13 amino acids.

The chain links TRBV6-1 to TRBJ1-5; D is perhaps TRBD1 (6 bases). Germline lookup yields CDR1 MNHNS and CDR2 SASEGT. V was clipped by 3 bases and J by 6 bases, with 12 bases between them. The CDR3 runs to 14 residues. The CDR3 reads CASSDTEGGQPQHF. In DNA form, the CDR3 reads TGTGCCAGCAGTGACACAGAAGGGGGTCAGCCCCAGCATTTT.

The chain employs TRBV7-2 and TRBJ1-2, with D uncertain. The germline CDR1 and CDR2 sequences are SGHTA and FQGNSA. The CDR3 is 16 amino acids. Trimming removed 4 bases from V and 0 bases from J, with 15 bases in between. CDR3 nucleotides: TGTGCCAGCAGCTCCAGGCCTGCCCAAGCTAACTATGGCTACACCTTC. Its translation is CASSSRPAQANYGYTF.

V gene TRBV27 combines with J gene TRBJ1-1; 9 bases match TRBD1. In germline, CDR1 is MNHEY, CDR2 SMNVEV (reference sequence). This CDR3 contains 12 residues. With V trimmed by 1 base and J by 10 bases, 1 base remained unmatched. The CDR3: CASSLWGQGAFF. CDR3 bases: TGTGCCAGCAGTTTATGGGGACAGGGAGCTTTCTTT.

The rearrangement joins TRBV6-4 to TRBJ2-1, with D possibly matching TRBD2 (6 bases). Germline V gives CDR1 MRHNA, CDR2 SNTAGT. CDR3 size: 12 residues. V lost 6 bases and J lost 9, with 12 bases in between. CDR3 DNA: TGTGCCAGCAGACCGCGGGGCGGTGAGCAGTTCTTC. This codes for CASRPRGGEQFF.

Only one count was recorded for this clone. The J gene is TRBJ2-1, the V gene TRBV18; 13 bases are shared with TRBD2. CDR1 is KGHSH and CDR2 is LQKENI in the germline V gene. Unmatched junction bases numbered 8, after V lost 6 bases and J lost 0 bases. The CDR3 spans 18 residues. The CDR3 sequence is CASSPGTSGVSSYNEQFF. The CDR3 nucleotides read TGTGCCAGCTCGCCCGGGACTAGCGGGGTCAGCTCCTACAATGAGCAGTTCTTC.

The rearrangement joins TRBV15 to TRBJ2-3; no reliable D call. Germline CDR1 and CDR2: LNHNV and YYDKDF (reference sequence). The CDR3 length is 16 residues. Trimming removed 0 bases from V and 5 bases from J, with 15 bases in between. CDR3 bases: TGTGCCACCAGCAGAGATGGGCCGGCGGCGGAAGATACGCAGTATTTT. Translation: CATSRDGPAAEDTQYF.

The chain uses TRBV18 and TRBJ2-5; D gene uncertain. CDR1 and CDR2 from the germline V gene are KGHSH and LQKENI. V was shortened by 0 bases and J by 5 bases, with 7 bases between the two germline ends. The CDR3 runs 13 residues. CDR3 sequence reads: CASSPPIGETQYF. CDR3 DNA sequence: TGTGCCAGCTCACCACCCATCGGGGAGACCCAGTACTTC.

The chain recombines TRBV30 with TRBJ2-5, with TRBD1 as a possible D gene (6 bases). CDR3 length: 13 amino acids. The V end lost 3 bases, the J end lost 1 base, and 9 bases lay between the germline ends. Germline V gene lookup returns CDR1 GTSNPN and CDR2 SVGIG (reference sequence). The CDR3 bases are TGTGCCTGGAGCGGACAGATCCAAGAGACCCAGTACTTC. Its protein is CAWSGQIQETQYF.

CDR3 nucleotides: TGTGCCACCAGCAGAGATCAGGGCAGACATCAGCCCCAGCATTTT. Translated, it gives CATSRDQGRHQPQHF. The gene calls are TRBV15 and TRBJ1-5; D may be TRBD1 (5 bases). Trimming removed 0 bases from V and 5 bases from J, with 11 bases in between. The CDR3 is made up of 15 amino acids. Per the germline V gene, CDR1 is LNHNV and CDR2 is YYDKDF (reference sequence).

The chain is built from TRBV10-3 and TRBJ1-1; D gene ambiguous. CDR3 length equals 13 residues. The germline CDR1 and CDR2 sequences are ENHRY and SYGVKD. The V gene lost 0 bases and the J gene lost 3 bases, with 5 bases spanning the gap. The CDR3 region is CAISESLDTEAFF. As DNA, the CDR3 is TGTGCCATCAGTGAGTCGTTGGACACTGAAGCTTTCTTT.

This chain joins TRBV19 and TRBJ1-3; D remains unclear. Looked up from germline, CDR1 is LNHDA and CDR2 is SQIVND (reference sequence). The CDR3 sequence is 12 residues long. Trimming cost V 4 bases and J 0 bases, with 1 base left between them. CDR3 region: CASSTSGNTIYF. CDR3 DNA: TGTGCCAGTAGTACCTCTGGAAACACCATATATTTT.

The CDR3 coding sequence is TGTGCCAGCAGTGAGTGGGGTAAGGAGCAGTACTTC. Translated: CASSEWGKEQYF. The gene calls are TRBV6-1 and TRBJ2-7; no reliable D call. V was shortened by 3 bases and J by 7 bases, with 10 bases between the two germline ends. From germline, CDR1 is MNHNS and CDR2 SASEGT. The CDR3 extends over 12 amino acids.

The chain recombines TRBV19 with TRBJ2-2; possible D gene TRBD2, 6 bases. V was pared by 8 bases and J by 2 bases, with 15 bases between. From germline, CDR1 is LNHDA and CDR2 SQIVND (reference sequence). The CDR3 is 15 amino acids. The CDR3 sequence: CASSVGGTNTGELFF. The DNA of the CDR3 is TGTGCCAGTTCGGTCGGAGGGACCAACACCGGGGAGCTGTTTTTT. The full variable domain, its missing parts supplied by reference TRBV19 and TRBJ2-2, is DGGITQSPKYLFRKEGQNVTLSCEQNLNHDAMYWYRQDPGQGLRLIYYSQIVNDFQKGDIAEGYSVSREKKESFPLTVTSAQKNPTAFYLCASSVGGTNTGELFFGEGSRLTVL.

CDR3: CASRQGSDTGELFF. CDR3 in DNA: TGTGCCAGTCGACAGGGCAGCGACACCGGGGAGCTGTTTTTT. The chain carries TRBV19 and TRBJ2-2; 7 bases are shared with TRBD1. This CDR3 is built from 14 residues. CDR1 LNHDA and CDR2 SQIVND come from the germline V gene (reference sequence). The V and J ends lost 8 bases and 3 bases, in that order; junction bases with no gene match: 6.

The rearrangement joins TRBV15 to TRBJ2-7, with 12 positions matching TRBD1. This CDR3 is built from 14 residues. V was pared by 5 bases and J by 7 bases, with 6 bases of the junction left unmatched. The V gene's germline CDR1 is LNHNV and CDR2 YYDKDF (reference sequence). The CDR3 loop reads CATSSRDRGLEQYF. The CDR3 bases are TGTGCCACCAGCTCCCGGGACAGGGGGCTTGAGCAGTACTTC.

This chain uses TRBV2 with TRBJ2-1; D tentatively fits TRBD1 or TRBD2 (5 bases each). The V end was cut by 10 bases, the J end by 5 bases, with 21 bases between. Germline CDR1 SNHLY, CDR2 FYNNEI. The CDR3 is 15 amino acids. CDR3 bases: TGTGCCACCTACCCGCCGGGACCCCGAGACAATGAGCAGTTCTTC. This encodes CATYPPGPRDNEQFF.

V is TRBV7-8 and J is TRBJ2-7, with 8 bases lining up with TRBD2. Germline V gene sequence: CDR1 SGHVS, CDR2 FQNEAQ. This CDR3 comprises 15 residues. The V gene end was trimmed by 3 bases and the J gene end by 3 bases; junction bases not matched to a gene: 7. The CDR3 DNA is TGTGCCAGCAGCTTTGGGCTAGCGGGCCTCTACGAGCAGTACGTC. Amino acids: CASSFGLAGLYEQYV.

The gene calls are TRBV7-2 and TRBJ1-2, with D unclear. The length of the CDR3 is 13 residues. V was trimmed by 1 base and J by 4 bases, leaving 7 bases between them. Germline CDR1 and CDR2: SGHTA and FQGNSA. The CDR3 loop reads CASSLESVYGYTF. The CDR3 coding sequence is TGTGCCAGCAGCTTAGAGTCCGTCTATGGCTACACCTTC.

A remark on this clone: A much larger clone is a single base away; this may be a read error. The same CDR3 is also encoded by other DNA sequences in this sample. The chain uses TRBV25-1 and TRBJ1-2, with 9 bases lining up with TRBD1. CDR1 is MGHDK, CDR2 SYGVNS, per germline. The CDR3 loop spans 15 amino acids. The CDR3 DNA follows: TGTGCCAGTAGTGGACGGACAGGGGTTAAGTATGGCTACACCTTC. It codes for CASSGRTGVKYGYTF.

The rearrangement joins TRBV29-1 to TRBJ2-1; possibly TRBD2 for D (7 bases). The CDR3 has 13 residues. Looked up from germline, CDR1 is SQVTM and CDR2 is ANQGSEA. The V end was cut by 4 bases, the J end by 9 bases, with 16 bases between. Written as DNA, the CDR3 is TGCAGCGTTGTAACAGGGAGGGGCGGTGAGCAGTTCTTC. Its protein product is CSVVTGRGGEQFF.

The genes are TRBV29-1 and TRBJ1-1; D may be TRBD1 (5 bases). Trimming left V 4 bases short and J 2 bases short, with 11 bases between. The length of the CDR3 is 13 residues. Germline lookup yields CDR1 SQVTM and CDR2 ANQGSEA. CDR3: CSVGTGANTEAFF. CDR3 sequence (DNA): TGCAGCGTTGGTACTGGGGCCAACACTGAAGCTTTCTTT.

The chain uses TRBV30 and TRBJ2-3; TRBD2 matches 13 bases. The CDR3 has 16 amino acids. Germline trimming cut 2 bases from V and 6 bases from J; bases unmatched to any gene: 8. Germline V gene lookup returns CDR1 GTSNPN and CDR2 SVGIG (reference sequence). The CDR3 region is CAWSKGLAGAGDTQYF. DNA of the CDR3: TGTGCCTGGAGTAAAGGACTAGCGGGAGCCGGGGATACGCAGTATTTT.

Here the CDR3 DNA reads TGTGCCAGCAGCTTAGGAGACAGGGGCTACGAGCAGTACTTC. As protein: CASSLGDRGYEQYF. This chain links TRBV11-2 with TRBJ2-7, with 8 bases fitting TRBD1. This CDR3 region has 14 residues. Germline V gene lookup returns CDR1 SGHAT and CDR2 FQNNGV. J was trimmed by 3 bases and V by 1 base; bases with no gene match: 2.

J is TRBJ1-2 and V is TRBV30, with TRBD1 matching 8 bases. V was pared by 1 base and J by 3 bases, with 7 bases of the junction left unmatched. CDR1 and CDR2 (germline): GTSNPN, SVGIG (reference sequence). CDR3 size: 15 residues. Here the CDR3 DNA reads TGTGCCTGGAGTGCCCGCCGGACAGGGCACTATGGCTACACCTTC. Translating it yields CAWSARRTGHYGYTF.

This clone was detected once. The genes are TRBV5-6 and TRBJ1-4; the D gene is possibly TRBD1 (5 bases). The CDR3 is 13 residues long. Germline CDR1 is SGHDT and CDR2 is YYEEEE. V dropped 4 bases and J dropped 7 bases, with 11 bases sitting between them. CDR3 sequence (DNA): TGTGCCAGCAGCCTTACGGGGGGTGAAAAACTGTTTTTT. Translated: CASSLTGGEKLFF.